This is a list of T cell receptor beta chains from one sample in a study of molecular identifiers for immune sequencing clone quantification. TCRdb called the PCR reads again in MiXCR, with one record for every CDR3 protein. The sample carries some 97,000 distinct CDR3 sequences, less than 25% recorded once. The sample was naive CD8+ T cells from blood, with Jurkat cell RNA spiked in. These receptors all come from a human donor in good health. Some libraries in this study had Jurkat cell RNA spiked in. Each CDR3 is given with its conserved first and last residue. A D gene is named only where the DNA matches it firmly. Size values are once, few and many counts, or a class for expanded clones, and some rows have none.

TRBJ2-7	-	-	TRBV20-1	TGCAGTGCTAGAGTACAGTCCTACGAGCAGTACTTC	CSARVQSYEQYF
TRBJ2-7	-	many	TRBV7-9	TGTGCCAGCAGCCCGGGACGGATGAGCTCCTACGAGCAGTACTTC	CASSPGRMSSYEQYF
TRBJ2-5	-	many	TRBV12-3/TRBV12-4	TGTGCCAGCAGTCCTCAGGAGGAAGAGACCCAGTACTTC	CASSPQEEETQYF
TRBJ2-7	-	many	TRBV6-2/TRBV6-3	TGTGCCAGCAGTTACGCATCCTACGAGCAGTACTTC	CASSYASYEQYF
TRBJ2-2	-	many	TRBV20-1	TGCAGTGCTAGAGATATCCTAGGGGACACCGGGGAGCTGTTTTTT	CSARDILGDTGELFF
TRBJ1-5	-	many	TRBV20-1	TGCAGTGCTAGAGAGCTAGGAGATAGCAATCAGCCCCAGCATTTT	CSARELGDSNQPQHF
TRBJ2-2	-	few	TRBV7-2	TGTGCCAGCAGGCGAATCGAAGACGGCGGCACCGGGGAGCTGTTTTTT	CASRRIEDGGTGELFF
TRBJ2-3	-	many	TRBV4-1	TGCGCCAGCAGCCAAGTAATTAACCTATTAGGAACAGATACGCAGTATTTT	CASSQVINLLGTDTQYF
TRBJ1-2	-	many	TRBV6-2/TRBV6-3	TGTGCCAGCAGTTACTCCCAGGGCGGTGAGGCGAGCTACACCTTC	CASSYSQGGEASYTF
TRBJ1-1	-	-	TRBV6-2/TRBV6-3	TGTGCCAGCAGTTCCGTAGCTGGAGAAGCTTTCTTT	CASSSVAGEAFF
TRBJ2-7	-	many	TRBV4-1	TGCGCCAGCAGTCCTGGGCCTACCTACGAGCAGTACTTC	CASSPGPTYEQYF
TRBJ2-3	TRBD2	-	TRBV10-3	TGTGCCATCAATGACGGGGGGGATACAGATACGCAGTATTTT	CAINDGGDTDTQYF
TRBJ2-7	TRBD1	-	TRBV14	TGTGCCAGCAGCCCAGTGGGGACAGGCTACTACGAGCAGTACTTC	CASSPVGTGYYEQYF
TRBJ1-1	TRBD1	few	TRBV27	TGTGCCAGCAGTGCCTGGGAGGGGGCATGGTACACTGAAGCTTTCTTT	CASSAWEGAWYTEAFF
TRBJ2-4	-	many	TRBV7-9	TGTGCCAGCAGCAATAGGAAGGGGTCGACCAAAAACATTCAGTACTTC	CASSNRKGSTKNIQYF
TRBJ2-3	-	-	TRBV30	TGTGCCTGGGAAGGGACAGATACGCAGTATTTT	CAWEGTDTQYF
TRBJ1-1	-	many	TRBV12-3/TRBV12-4	TGTGCCAGCAGAAAACAGGGCCGGTGGAACACTGAAGCTTTCTTT	CASRKQGRWNTEAFF
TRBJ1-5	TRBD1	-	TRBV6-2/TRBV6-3	TGTGTCAGCAGTTACTCGATCGGGACAGGGGTCTATAGCAATCAGCCCCAGCATTTT	CVSSYSIGTGVYSNQPQHF
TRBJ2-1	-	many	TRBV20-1	TGCAGTGCTAGAGATTTGGCGGGGGCGTCCTACAATGAGCAGTTCTTC	CSARDLAGASYNEQFF
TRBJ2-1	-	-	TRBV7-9	TGTGCCAGCAGCTTACTTACAGGGAGGCACAATGAGCAGTTCTTC	CASSLLTGRHNEQFF
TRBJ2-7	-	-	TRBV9	TGTGCCAGCAGTTTCTTTACAGGGCAGCTTTTCTTC	CASSFFTGQLFF
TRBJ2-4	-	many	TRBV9	TGTGCCAGCAGCGTAGGGACTAACCCAAAAAACATTCAGTACTTC	CASSVGTNPKNIQYF
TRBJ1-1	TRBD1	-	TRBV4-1	TGCGCCAGCAGCCAACAGGAGGGACAGCACCCTGAAGCTTTCTTT	CASSQQEGQHPEAFF
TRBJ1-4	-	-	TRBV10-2	TGCGCCTGCGGGAGCAGTTGGGAAAAACTGTTTTTT	CACGSSWEKLFF
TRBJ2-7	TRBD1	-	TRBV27	TGTGCCAGCAGCCTAGTTGGACAGGGGTCGTGCGAGCAGTACTTC	CASSLVGQGSCEQYF
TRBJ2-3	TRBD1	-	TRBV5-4	TGTGCCAGCGGACAGGTGCCCACAGATGCGCGGTATTTT	CASGQVPTDARYF
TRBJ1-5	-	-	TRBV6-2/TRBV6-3	TGTGCCAGCAGTTCCTTGGACAGTTCTAATCAGCCCCAGCATTTT	CASSSLDSSNQPQHF
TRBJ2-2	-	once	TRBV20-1	TGCAGCGCTAGAGCACCATTCAGGCCCGCCTGGGCCGGGGAGCTGTTTTTT	CSARAPFRPAWAGELFF
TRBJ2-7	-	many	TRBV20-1	TGCAGTGCTAGAGATCTGGAAAGCCTCGATCTCGAGCAGTACTTC	CSARDLESLDLEQYF
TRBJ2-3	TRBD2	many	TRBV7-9	TGTGCCAGCAGCTGGAAAACTAGCGGGGGGGCCCTAGGATCAGATACGCAGTATTTT	CASSWKTSGGALGSDTQYF
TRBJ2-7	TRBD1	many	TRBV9	TGTGCCAGCAGCCTTGGGACAGGGCGAGTCTACGAGCAGTACTTC	CASSLGTGRVYEQYF
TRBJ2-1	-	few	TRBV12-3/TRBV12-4	TGTGCCAGCAGTGATCAGGGGGGCCGCTACAATGAGCAGTTCTTC	CASSDQGGRYNEQFF
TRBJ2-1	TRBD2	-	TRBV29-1	TGCAGCGTTGAAGTCCCAGCGGGAGGTCTTTACAATGAGCAGTTCTTC	CSVEVPAGGLYNEQFF
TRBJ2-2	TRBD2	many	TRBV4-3	TGCGCCAGCAGCCATAAACTAGCGGTCGGAGGAAGGGCCGGGGAGCTGTTTTTT	CASSHKLAVGGRAGELFF
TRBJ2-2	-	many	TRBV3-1	TGTGCCAGCAGCCAAATTCCCAAACGCGGGTACACCGGGGAGCTGTTTTTT	CASSQIPKRGYTGELFF
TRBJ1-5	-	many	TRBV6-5	TGTGCCAGCAGTTACCTACAGAATCAGCCCCAGCATTTT	CASSYLQNQPQHF
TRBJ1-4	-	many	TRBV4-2	TGTGCCAGCAGCCAAGATCGAAGGACAACTAATGAAAAACTGTTTTTT	CASSQDRRTTNEKLFF
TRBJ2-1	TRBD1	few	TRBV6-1	TGTGCCAGCAGCCCGAAAGAGACAGGGTTGAATGAGCAGTTCTTC	CASSPKETGLNEQFF
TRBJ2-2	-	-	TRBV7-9	TGTGCCAGCAGCCGACTGTTGGGAGCGGGGGAGCTGTTTTTT	CASSRLLGAGELFF
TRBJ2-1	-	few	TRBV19	TGTGCCAGTAGTATCCGGGCTCATGAGCAGTTCTTC	CASSIRAHEQFF
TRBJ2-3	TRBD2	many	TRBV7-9	TGTGCCATACAGTCGAGGGGGACTAGAAACACAGATACGCAGTATTTT	CAIQSRGTRNTDTQYF
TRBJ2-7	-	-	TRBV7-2	TGTGCCAGCGGCCCCGGACAGTTTGGCTTCTACGAGCAGTACTTC	CASGPGQFGFYEQYF
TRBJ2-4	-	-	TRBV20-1	TGCAGTGCCAACACCGTCGGCGGGTCAAACATTCAGTACTTC	CSANTVGGSNIQYF
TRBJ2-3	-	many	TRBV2	TGTGCCAGCAGTGAGTTTCTCGGGACTAGCACAGATACGCAGTATTTT	CASSEFLGTSTDTQYF
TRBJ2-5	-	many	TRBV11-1	TGTGCCAGCAGCCGCGACAGGTTCGATGAAGAGACCCAGTACTTC	CASSRDRFDEETQYF
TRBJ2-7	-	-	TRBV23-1	TGCGCCAGCAGTCAGCACAGGGACAAGCAGTACTTC	CASSQHRDKQYF
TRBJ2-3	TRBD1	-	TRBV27	TGTGCCAGCAGTCAAAGGACAGGAGAAGATACGCAGTATTTT	CASSQRTGEDTQYF
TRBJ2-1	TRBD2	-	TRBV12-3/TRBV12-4	TGTGCCAGCAGTTTTGTTAAGTACGGGGGAGCTAGCGGGAGTAGCAATGAGCAGTTCTTC	CASSFVKYGGASGSSNEQFF
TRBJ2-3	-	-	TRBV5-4	TGTGCCTGCAGCTTATCACGCGGGCTCACAGATACGCAGTATTTT	CACSLSRGLTDTQYF
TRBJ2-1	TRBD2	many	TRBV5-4	TGTGCCAGCAGCTTGTCCCTTCTAGCGGATGAGCAGTTCTTC	CASSLSLLADEQFF
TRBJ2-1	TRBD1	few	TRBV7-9	TGTGCCAGCCGAGGGGACAGCATTAGCTCCTACAATGAGCAGTTCTTC	CASRGDSISSYNEQFF
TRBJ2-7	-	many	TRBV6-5	TGTGCCAGCTGTCTGGGGCGATCCTACGAGCAGTACTTC	CASCLGRSYEQYF
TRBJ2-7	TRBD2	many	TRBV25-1	TGTGCCAGCAGTGTAGGACTAGCGGTCTACGAGCAGTACTTC	CASSVGLAVYEQYF
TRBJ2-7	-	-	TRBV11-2	TGTGCCAGCAGCTCTAGCGTGGAGGAGCAGTACTTC	CASSSSVEEQYF
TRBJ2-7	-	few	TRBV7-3	TGTGCCAGCAGCTTACCCTGGCAGGGTCGGCACGAGCAGTACTTC	CASSLPWQGRHEQYF